A single sample is the source of the 21 T cell receptor beta chains below, sequenced in a study of graft-versus-host responses after intestinal transplantation. Lymphocytes from graft epithelium and lamina propria were isolated. Sequenced by immunoSEQ multiplex PCR; TCRdb stores in-frame clones only, minus some. The data hold more than 30,000 clones, with 87% observed a single time. Sequencing used ileum tissue, obtained around seven months after intestinal transplant. These receptors came from a human patient who received an intestinal transplant, so some T cells may come from the graft donor.

The gene calls are TRBV15 and TRBJ1-2, with D possibly matching TRBD1 (5 bases). From germline, CDR1 is LNHNV and CDR2 YYDKDF (reference sequence). CDR3 length: 14 amino acids. Deletions cut 3 bases from V and 8 bases from J, with 16 bases between. CDR3 DNA: TGTGCCACCAGCAGGGGAGGGACGGACTTAGGCTACACCTTC. This codes for CATSRGGTDLGYTF.

CDR3: CASSEALQAHTEAFF. CDR3 in DNA: TGTGCCAGCAGTGAAGCGCTACAAGCTCACACTGAAGCTTTCTTT. The chain combines TRBV2 with TRBJ1-1; no firm D call. Between the trimmed V and J ends, which lost 0 bases and 3 bases, there was a span of 11 bases. Germline values: CDR1 SNHLY, CDR2 FYNNEI. CDR3 length: 15 amino acids. Together with reference TRBV2 and TRBJ1-1, the CDR3 gives the full variable domain: EPEVTQTPSHQVTQMGQEVILRCVPISNHLYFYWYRQILGQKVEFLVSFYNNEISEKSEIFDDQFSVERPDGSNFTLKIRSTKLEDSAMYFCASSEALQAHTEAFFGQGTRLTVV.

The chain employs TRBV11-2 and TRBJ2-1, with 9 bases aligning to TRBD2. CDR3 length: 15 amino acids. V lost 3 bases and J lost 5; bases outside the gene matches: 5. Germline-derived CDR1 and CDR2 are SGHAT and FQNNGV. The CDR3 is CASSLGRGGHNEQFF. The CDR3 DNA sequence: TGTGCCAGCAGCTTGGGGCGGGGGGGACACAATGAGCAGTTCTTC.

This clone was found a few times. The chain uses TRBV30 and TRBJ1-6; D uncertain. Trimming removed 1 base at V and 4 bases at J, with 8 bases between. CDR1 is GTSNPN, CDR2 SVGIG, per germline (reference sequence). This CDR3 spans 14 amino acids. CDR3: CAWSEAGYNSPLHF. CDR3 coding DNA: TGTGCCTGGAGTGAAGCAGGTTATAATTCACCCCTCCACTTT.

V and J are TRBV2 and TRBJ1-4; D is uncertain. The CDR3 is made up of 14 amino acids. V lost 8 bases, J lost 3 bases, and 13 bases lay in between. Per the germline V gene, CDR1 is SNHLY and CDR2 is FYNNEI. The CDR3: CASAVTVSNEKLFF. The CDR3 DNA is TGTGCCAGCGCGGTCACAGTGTCTAATGAAAAACTGTTTTTT. The complete variable domain, with remaining parts taken from reference TRBV2 and TRBJ1-4, reads EPEVTQTPSHQVTQMGQEVILRCVPISNHLYFYWYRQILGQKVEFLVSFYNNEISEKSEIFDDQFSVERPDGSNFTLKIRSTKLEDSAMYFCASAVTVSNEKLFFGSGTQLSVL.

The CDR3 DNA is TGCAGCGTTGGGGGACACCCCACAGATACGCAGTATTTT. This encodes CSVGGHPTDTQYF. V gene TRBV29-1 combines with J gene TRBJ2-3; weak D call: TRBD1 (6 bases). This CDR3 has 13 residues. The germline CDR1 and CDR2 sequences are SQVTM and ANQGSEA. Trimming stripped 4 bases from V and 2 bases from J, with 10 bases between.

V usage is TRBV30 and J usage is TRBJ2-4; the D call may be TRBD1 or TRBD2 (5 bases each). The germline gives CDR1 GTSNPN, CDR2 SVGIG (reference sequence). The CDR3 length is 13 residues. V lost 2 bases, J lost 8 bases, and 13 bases lay in between. In nucleotides, the CDR3 is TGTGCCTGGAGTCCGGGACCCTGGGACATTCAGTACTTC. Its translation: CAWSPGPWDIQYF.

With respect to this clone: This sample also contains other DNA sequences that code for the same CDR3. The chain links TRBV6-1 to TRBJ2-7; a possible D gene is TRBD1 (5 bases). Germline CDR1 MNHNS, CDR2 SASEGT. This CDR3 is built from 13 residues. Trimming pared 6 bases from V and 2 bases from J, leaving 11 bases between. CDR3 sequence reads: CASSLDTPYEQYF. DNA of the CDR3: TGTGCCAGCAGCCTGGACACCCCCTACGAGCAGTACTTC.

The gene calls are TRBV7-2 and TRBJ2-1, with 10 positions matching TRBD2. This CDR3 has 13 amino acids. The V gene end was trimmed by 8 bases and the J gene end by 3 bases; junction bases not matched to a gene: 1. The germline CDR1 and CDR2 sequences are SGHTA and FQGNSA. CDR3 DNA sequence: TGTGCCAGCCGGACTAGCGGCTACAATGAGCAGTTCTTC. As protein: CASRTSGYNEQFF.

V and J are TRBV2 and TRBJ2-4; D not resolved. V lost 2 bases, J lost 8 bases, and 13 bases lay in between. The CDR3 is 14 amino acids. CDR1 SNHLY and CDR2 FYNNEI come from the germline V gene. CDR3 residues: CASSEPWRVDIQYF. Written as DNA, the CDR3 is TGTGCCAGCAGTGAACCGTGGCGAGTGGACATTCAGTACTTC.

In the case of this clone: A far more abundant clone sits one base away, making this likely a read error. CDR3 region: CASSIRLVSRETQYF. The CDR3 nucleotides read TGTGCCAGTAGTATAAGGCTAGTTTCACGAGAGACCCAGTACTTC. This chain joins TRBV19 and TRBJ2-5, with D unclear. There are 15 residues in the CDR3. CDR1 and CDR2 (germline): LNHDA, SQIVND (reference sequence). V lost 2 bases to trimming and J lost 4 bases, with 14 bases between them.

V and J are TRBV28 and TRBJ2-7, with TRBD1 identical over 10 bases. The germline CDR1 and CDR2 sequences are MDHEN and SYDVKM. The length of the CDR3 is 16 residues. V trimming: 6 bases; J trimming: 5 bases; junction bases outside the gene matches: 13. CDR3 DNA: TGTGCCAGCAGCCAAACCCTGGGACAGGGGTCCCACGAGCAGTACTTC. It is translated as CASSQTLGQGSHEQYF.

The gene calls are TRBV28 and TRBJ2-6, with TRBD1 identical over 8 bases. Trimming took 7 bases from V and 2 from J; bases not matched to a gene: 10. The CDR3 length is 17 residues. CDR1 is MDHEN, CDR2 SYDVKM, per germline. The CDR3 nucleotides read TGTGCCAGCACCATAGACAGGGGAAGGGCTGGGGCCAACGTCCTGACTTTC. It encodes CASTIDRGRAGANVLTF.

This clone was detected once. The rearrangement joins TRBV19 to TRBJ2-7, with TRBD2 as a possible D gene (6 bases). Germline-derived CDR1 and CDR2 are LNHDA and SQIVND (reference sequence). This CDR3 contains 15 residues. Trimming cost V 1 base and J 4 bases, with 14 bases left between them. The DNA for the CDR3 is TGTGCCAGTAGTATAGCCCCCCTAGCGAAGTACGAGCAGTACTTC. Its translation is CASSIAPLAKYEQYF.

The chain employs TRBV19 and TRBJ2-7; 8 nucleotides line up with TRBD1. The CDR3 length is 14 residues. Looked up from germline, CDR1 is LNHDA and CDR2 is SQIVND (reference sequence). V lost 3 bases to trimming and J lost 3 bases; unmatched junction nucleotides: 4. CDR3: CASSISTGVYEQYF. CDR3 DNA sequence: TGTGCCAGTAGTATCTCGACAGGGGTCTACGAGCAGTACTTC.

This chain links TRBV6-5 with TRBJ2-7; 11 bases agree with TRBD1. Germline CDR1 MNHEY, CDR2 SVGAGI. The length of the CDR3 is 15 residues. The V segment lost 2 bases and the J segment 4 bases; nucleotides outside the gene matches: 4. The CDR3 is CASSYKDRGLYEQYF. The CDR3, as DNA: TGTGCCAGCAGTTACAAGGACAGGGGGCTATACGAGCAGTACTTC.

V usage is TRBV7-8 and J usage is TRBJ1-2, with D possibly matching TRBD1 (5 bases). This CDR3 spans 13 amino acids. From germline, CDR1 is SGHVS and CDR2 FQNEAQ. V was shortened by 5 bases and J by 4 bases, with 11 bases between the two germline ends. The CDR3 loop is CASSRGAGYGYTF. The CDR3 DNA follows: TGTGCCAGCAGCAGGGGCGCGGGCTATGGCTACACCTTC.

This clone was recorded a few times. The rearrangement links TRBV5-1 to TRBJ2-5; D gene uncertain. The CDR3 runs 15 residues. Germline-derived CDR1 and CDR2 are SGHRS and YFSETQ. Trimming pared 0 bases from V and 5 bases from J, leaving 14 bases between. The CDR3 bases are TGCGCCAGCAGCTTGGGGGCTGGTGGTGGTGAGACCCAGTACTTC. This codes for CASSLGAGGGETQYF.

V usage is TRBV4-2 and J usage is TRBJ2-5; a weak D match, TRBD2 (5 bases). The last part of the DNA fits TRBJ2-7 better; the J call may be wrong. From germline, CDR1 is LGHNA and CDR2 YNFKEQ. This CDR3 spans 17 amino acids. CDR3 DNA: TGTGCCAGCAGCCACGTCTTGGGGAGTCCGAGCTCCTACGAGCAGTACTTC. This translates into CASSHVLGSPSSYEQYF.

The chain carries TRBV7-9 and TRBJ2-1; TRBD2 agrees at 7 bases. Germline V gene lookup returns CDR1 SEHNR and CDR2 FQNEAQ (reference sequence). V shed 5 bases, J shed 10 bases, and the junction held 17 bases outside the gene matches. CDR3 length: 16 residues. CDR3 nucleotide sequence: TGTGCCAGCAGCCCCAGAGGACGGGAGGCCCTCAGGGAGCAGTTCTTC. It yields the protein CASSPRGREALREQFF.

V and J are TRBV7-9 and TRBJ1-2; no firm D call. V was clipped by 5 bases and J by 2 bases, with 9 bases between them. The V gene's germline CDR1 is SEHNR and CDR2 FQNEAQ (reference sequence). CDR3 size: 13 residues. The CDR3 region is CASSLAGNYGYTF. The DNA of the CDR3 is TGTGCCAGCAGCCTCGCCGGGAACTATGGCTACACCTTC.